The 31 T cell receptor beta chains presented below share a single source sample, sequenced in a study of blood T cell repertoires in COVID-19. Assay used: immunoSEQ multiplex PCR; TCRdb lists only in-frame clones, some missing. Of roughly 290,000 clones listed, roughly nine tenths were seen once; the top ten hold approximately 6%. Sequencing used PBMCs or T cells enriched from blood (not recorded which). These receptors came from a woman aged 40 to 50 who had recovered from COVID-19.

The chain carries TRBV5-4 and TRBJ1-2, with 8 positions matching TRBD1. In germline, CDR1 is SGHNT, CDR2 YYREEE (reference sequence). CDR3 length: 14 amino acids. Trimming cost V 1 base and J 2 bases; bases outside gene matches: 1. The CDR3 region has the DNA TGTGCCAGCAGCTTGCCAGGGGGCAACTATGGCTACACCTTC. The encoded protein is CASSLPGGNYGYTF.

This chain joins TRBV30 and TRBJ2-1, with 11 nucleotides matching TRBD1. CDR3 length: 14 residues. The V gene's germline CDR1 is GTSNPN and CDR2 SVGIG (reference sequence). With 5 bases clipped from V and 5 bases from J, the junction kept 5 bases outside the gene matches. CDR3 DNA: TGTGCCTGGGGGACAGGGGGGATGAACAATGAGCAGTTCTTC. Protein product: CAWGTGGMNNEQFF. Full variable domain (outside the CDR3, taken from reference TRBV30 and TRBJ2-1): SQTIHQWPATLVQPVGSPLSLECTVEGTSNPNLYWYRQAAGRGLQLLFYSVGIGQISSEVPQNLSASRPQDRQFILSSKKLLLSDSGFYLCAWGTGGMNNEQFFGPGTRLTVL.

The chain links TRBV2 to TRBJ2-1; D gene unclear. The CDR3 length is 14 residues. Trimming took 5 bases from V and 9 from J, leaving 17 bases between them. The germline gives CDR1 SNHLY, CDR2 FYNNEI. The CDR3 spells CASSTSVGRGEQFF. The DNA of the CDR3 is TGTGCCAGCAGTACCTCGGTAGGCCGAGGTGAGCAGTTCTTC. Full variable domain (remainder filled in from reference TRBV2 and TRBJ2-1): EPEVTQTPSHQVTQMGQEVILRCVPISNHLYFYWYRQILGQKVEFLVSFYNNEISEKSEIFDDQFSVERPDGSNFTLKIRSTKLEDSAMYFCASSTSVGRGEQFFGPGTRLTVL.

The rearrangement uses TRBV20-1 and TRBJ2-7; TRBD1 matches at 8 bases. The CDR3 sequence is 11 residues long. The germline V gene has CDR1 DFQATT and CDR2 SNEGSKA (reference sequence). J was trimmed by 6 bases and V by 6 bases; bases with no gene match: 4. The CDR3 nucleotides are TGCAGTGCCAGGACAGGGCTCGAGCAGTACTTC. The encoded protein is CSARTGLEQYF.

DNA of the CDR3: TGTGCCAGCAGCTTATATTACGAGCAGTACTTC. This encodes CASSLYYEQYF. J is TRBJ2-7 and V is TRBV11-2; D unclear. CDR3 length: 11 amino acids. Trimming pared 2 bases from V and 4 bases from J, leaving 3 bases between. CDR1 and CDR2 from the germline V gene are SGHAT and FQNNGV.

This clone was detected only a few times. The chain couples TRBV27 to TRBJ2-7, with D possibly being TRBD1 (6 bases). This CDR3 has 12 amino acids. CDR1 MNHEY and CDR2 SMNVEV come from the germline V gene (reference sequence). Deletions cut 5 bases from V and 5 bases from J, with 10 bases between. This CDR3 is CASSETGNEQYF. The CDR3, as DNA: TGTGCCAGCAGTGAAACAGGGAACGAGCAGTACTTC.

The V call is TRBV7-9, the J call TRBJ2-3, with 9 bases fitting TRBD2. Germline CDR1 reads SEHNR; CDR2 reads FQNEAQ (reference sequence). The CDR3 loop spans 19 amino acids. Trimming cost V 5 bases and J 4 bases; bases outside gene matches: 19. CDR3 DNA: TGTGCCAGCAGCCCCCCCCCAGCGGGAGGTTCATGGTGGGCAGATACGCAGTATTTT. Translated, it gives CASSPPPAGGSWWADTQYF.

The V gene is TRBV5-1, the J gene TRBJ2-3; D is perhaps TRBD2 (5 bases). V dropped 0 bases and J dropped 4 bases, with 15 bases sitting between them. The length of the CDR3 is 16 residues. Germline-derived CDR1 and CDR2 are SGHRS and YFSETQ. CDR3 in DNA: TGCGCCAGCAGCTTGGTAGTGGGAGTGGGCCCAGATACGCAGTATTTT. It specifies CASSLVVGVGPDTQYF.

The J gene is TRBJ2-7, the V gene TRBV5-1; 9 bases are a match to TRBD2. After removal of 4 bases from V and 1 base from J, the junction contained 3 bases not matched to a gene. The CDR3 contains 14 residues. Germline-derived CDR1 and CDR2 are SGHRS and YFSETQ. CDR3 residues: CASSPGLASYEQYF. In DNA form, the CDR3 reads TGCGCCAGCAGCCCGGGACTAGCTTCCTACGAGCAGTACTTC.

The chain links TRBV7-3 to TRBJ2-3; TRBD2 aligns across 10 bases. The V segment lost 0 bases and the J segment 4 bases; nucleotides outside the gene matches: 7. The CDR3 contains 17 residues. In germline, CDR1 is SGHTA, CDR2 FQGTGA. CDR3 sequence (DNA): TGTGCCAGCAGCTTAACGTACAGCGGGAGGGCCGCAGATACGCAGTATTTT. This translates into CASSLTYSGRAADTQYF.

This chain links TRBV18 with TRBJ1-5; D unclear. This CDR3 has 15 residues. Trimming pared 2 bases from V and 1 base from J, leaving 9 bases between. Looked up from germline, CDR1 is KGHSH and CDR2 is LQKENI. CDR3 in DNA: TGTGCCAGCTCACCAGCTCGAGTAAGCAATCAGCCCCAGCATTTT. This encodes CASSPARVSNQPQHF.

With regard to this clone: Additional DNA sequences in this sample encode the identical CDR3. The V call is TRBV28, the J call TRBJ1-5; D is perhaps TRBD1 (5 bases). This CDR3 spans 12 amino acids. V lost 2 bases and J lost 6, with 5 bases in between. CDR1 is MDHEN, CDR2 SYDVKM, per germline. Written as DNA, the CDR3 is TGTGCCAGCAGTTTACAGGGTCAGCCCCAGCATTTT. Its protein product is CASSLQGQPQHF.

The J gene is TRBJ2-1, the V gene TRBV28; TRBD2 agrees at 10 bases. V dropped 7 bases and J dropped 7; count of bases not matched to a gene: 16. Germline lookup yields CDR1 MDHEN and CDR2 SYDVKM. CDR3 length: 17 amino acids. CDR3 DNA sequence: TGTGCCAGCATGCATCCTAGCGGGAGAGGGAGATCAAATGAGCAGTTCTTC. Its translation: CASMHPSGRGRSNEQFF.

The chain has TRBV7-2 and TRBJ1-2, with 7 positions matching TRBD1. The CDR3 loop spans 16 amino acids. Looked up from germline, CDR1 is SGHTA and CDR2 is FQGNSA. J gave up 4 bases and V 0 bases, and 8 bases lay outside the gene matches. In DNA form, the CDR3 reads TGTGCCAGCAGCTTAGCGCGGAGACAGGGACTCTATGGCTACACCTTC. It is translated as CASSLARRQGLYGYTF.

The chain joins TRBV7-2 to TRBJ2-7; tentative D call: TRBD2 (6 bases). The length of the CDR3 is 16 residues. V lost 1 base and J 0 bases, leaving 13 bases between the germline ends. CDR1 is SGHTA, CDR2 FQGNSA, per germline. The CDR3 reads CASSLGSSALSYEQYF. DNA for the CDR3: TGTGCCAGCAGCTTAGGTTCTAGCGCCCTCTCCTACGAGCAGTACTTC.

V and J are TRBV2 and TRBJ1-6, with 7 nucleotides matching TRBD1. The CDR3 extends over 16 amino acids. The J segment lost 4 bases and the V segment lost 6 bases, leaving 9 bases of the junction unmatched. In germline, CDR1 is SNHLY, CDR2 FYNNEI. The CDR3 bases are TGTGCCAGCAGCCGACAGGGTAGAGGGTATAATTCACCCCTCCACTTT. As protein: CASSRQGRGYNSPLHF.

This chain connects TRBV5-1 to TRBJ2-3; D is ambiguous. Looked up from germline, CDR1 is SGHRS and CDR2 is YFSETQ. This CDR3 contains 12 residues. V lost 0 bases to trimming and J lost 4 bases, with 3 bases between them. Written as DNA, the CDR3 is TGCGCCAGCAGCTTGGCTCCAGATACGCAGTATTTT. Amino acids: CASSLAPDTQYF.

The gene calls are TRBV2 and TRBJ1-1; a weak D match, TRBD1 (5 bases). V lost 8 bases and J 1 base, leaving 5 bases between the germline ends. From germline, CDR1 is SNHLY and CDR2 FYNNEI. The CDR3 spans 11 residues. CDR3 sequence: CASQGNTEAFF. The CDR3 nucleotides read TGTGCCAGCCAGGGGAACACTGAAGCTTTCTTT.

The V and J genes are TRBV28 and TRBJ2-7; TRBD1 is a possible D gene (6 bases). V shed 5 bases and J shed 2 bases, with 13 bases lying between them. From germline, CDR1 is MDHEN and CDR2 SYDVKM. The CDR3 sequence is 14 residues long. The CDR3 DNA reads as TGTGCCAGCAGTGTACAAGGGGGAGCCTACGAGCAGTACTTC. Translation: CASSVQGGAYEQYF.

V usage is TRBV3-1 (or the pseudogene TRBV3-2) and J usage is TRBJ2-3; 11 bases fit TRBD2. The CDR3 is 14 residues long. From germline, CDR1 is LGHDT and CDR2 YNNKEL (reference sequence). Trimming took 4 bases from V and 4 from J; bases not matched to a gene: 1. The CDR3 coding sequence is TGTGCCAGCAGCCTAGCGGGAGGGCCAGATACGCAGTATTTT. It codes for CASSLAGGPDTQYF.

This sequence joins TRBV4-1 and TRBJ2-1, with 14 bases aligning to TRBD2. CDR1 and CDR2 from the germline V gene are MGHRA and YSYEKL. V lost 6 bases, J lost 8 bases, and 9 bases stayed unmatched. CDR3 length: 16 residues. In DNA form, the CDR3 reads TGCGCCAGCAGGACCCGACTAGCGGGAGGGGCCGATGAGCAGTTCTTC. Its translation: CASRTRLAGGADEQFF.

The CDR3 is CASSFGERGEQYF. As DNA, the CDR3 is TGTGCCAGCAGCTTCGGGGAACGGGGCGAGCAGTACTTC. The chain has TRBV5-8 and TRBJ2-7; D possibly corresponds to TRBD2 (5 bases). The germline V gene encodes CDR1 SGHTS and CDR2 YDEGEE. The CDR3 contains 13 residues. V was pared by 2 bases and J by 6 bases, with 12 bases between.

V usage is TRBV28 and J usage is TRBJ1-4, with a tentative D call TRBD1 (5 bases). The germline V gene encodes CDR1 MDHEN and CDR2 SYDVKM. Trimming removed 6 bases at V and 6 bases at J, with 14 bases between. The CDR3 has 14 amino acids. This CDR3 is CASRTTGGDEKLFF. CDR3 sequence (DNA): TGTGCCAGCAGGACAACCGGGGGAGATGAAAAACTGTTTTTT. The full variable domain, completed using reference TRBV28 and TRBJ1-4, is DVKVTQSSRYLVKRTGEKVFLECVQDMDHENMFWYRQDPGLGLRLIYFSYDVKMKEKGDIPEGYSVSREKKERFSLILESASTNQTSMYLCASRTTGGDEKLFFGSGTQLSVL.

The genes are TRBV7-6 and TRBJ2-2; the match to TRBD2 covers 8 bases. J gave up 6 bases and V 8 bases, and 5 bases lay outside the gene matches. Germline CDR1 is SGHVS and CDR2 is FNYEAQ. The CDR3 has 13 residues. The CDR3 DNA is TGTGCCAGCCAACGAGCGGGAGCCGGGGAGCTGTTTTTT. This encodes CASQRAGAGELFF.

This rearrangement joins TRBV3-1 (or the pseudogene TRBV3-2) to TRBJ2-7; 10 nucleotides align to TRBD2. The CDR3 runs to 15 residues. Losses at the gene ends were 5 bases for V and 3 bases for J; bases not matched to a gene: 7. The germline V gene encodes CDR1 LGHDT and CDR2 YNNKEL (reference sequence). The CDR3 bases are TGTGCCAGCAGCGAGACGACTAGCGGGTTCTACGAGCAGTACTTC. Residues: CASSETTSGFYEQYF.

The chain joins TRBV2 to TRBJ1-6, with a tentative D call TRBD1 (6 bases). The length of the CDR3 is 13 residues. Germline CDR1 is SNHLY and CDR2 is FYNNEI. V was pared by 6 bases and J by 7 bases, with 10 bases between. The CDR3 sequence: CASSPGENSPLHF. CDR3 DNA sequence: TGTGCCAGCAGCCCAGGGGAAAATTCACCCCTCCACTTT.

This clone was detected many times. CDR3 sequence reads: CAISGALAGDQETQYF. The CDR3 DNA sequence: TGTGCCATCAGTGGCGCACTAGCGGGAGATCAAGAGACCCAGTACTTC. This chain links TRBV10-3 with TRBJ2-5; TRBD2 agrees at 11 bases. CDR1 and CDR2 from the germline V gene are ENHRY and SYGVKD. This CDR3 is built from 16 residues. Trimming at V came to 4 bases and at J to 2 bases, leaving 6 bases not matched to a gene.

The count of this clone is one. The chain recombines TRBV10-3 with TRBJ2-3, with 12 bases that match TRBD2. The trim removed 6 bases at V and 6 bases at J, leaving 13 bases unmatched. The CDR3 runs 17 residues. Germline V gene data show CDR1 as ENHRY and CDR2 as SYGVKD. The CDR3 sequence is CAISATSGRGDGDTQYF. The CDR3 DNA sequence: TGTGCCATCAGCGCGACTAGCGGGAGAGGGGATGGGGATACGCAGTATTTT.

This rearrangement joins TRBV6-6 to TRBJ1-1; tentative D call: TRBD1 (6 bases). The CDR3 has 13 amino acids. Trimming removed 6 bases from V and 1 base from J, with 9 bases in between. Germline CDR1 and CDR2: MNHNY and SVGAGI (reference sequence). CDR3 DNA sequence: TGTGCCAGCAGGGGGGCCGGGAACACTGAAGCTTTCTTT. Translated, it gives CASRGAGNTEAFF.

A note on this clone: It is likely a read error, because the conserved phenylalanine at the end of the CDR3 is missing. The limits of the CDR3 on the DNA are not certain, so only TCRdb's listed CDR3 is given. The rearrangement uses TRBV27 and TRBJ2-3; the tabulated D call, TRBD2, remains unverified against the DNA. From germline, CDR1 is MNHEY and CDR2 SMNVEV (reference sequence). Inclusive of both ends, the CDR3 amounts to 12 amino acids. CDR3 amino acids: CASRPFGGRAIL.

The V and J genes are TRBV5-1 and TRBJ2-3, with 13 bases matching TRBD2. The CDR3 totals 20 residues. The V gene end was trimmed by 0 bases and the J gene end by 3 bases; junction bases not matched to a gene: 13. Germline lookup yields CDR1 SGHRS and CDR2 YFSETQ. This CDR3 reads CASSLARGTSGTKNTDTQYF. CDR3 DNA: TGCGCCAGCAGCTTGGCCAGGGGGACTAGCGGGACCAAGAATACAGATACGCAGTATTTT.